What follows are 23 T cell receptor beta chains derived from one specimen sequenced in a study of Ad26.COV2.S vaccination and SARS-CoV-2 variants. Assay: immunoSEQ multiplex PCR; the TCRdb copy retains only in-frame clones and omits some. The repertoire consists of some 190,000 clones, with approximately 90% occurring once and the leading ten covering about 5.9%. The source material was peripheral blood, sampled after recovery from COVID-19. The receptors were sampled from a human donor who had recovered from COVID-19.

This chain uses TRBV23-1 with TRBJ2-7, with 8 bases fitting TRBD2. TRBV23-1 is placed among ORFs of uncertain function. The V and J ends lost 6 bases and 4 bases, in that order; junction bases with no gene match: 11. This CDR3 is 15 amino acids long. Written as DNA, the CDR3 is TGCGCCAGCAGCTCCGGGAGGGGGGCCGGGTACGAGCAGTACTTC. Its protein is CASSSGRGAGYEQYF.

V gene TRBV5-1 combines with J gene TRBJ2-1, with D possibly TRBD2 on 6 matching bases. Per the germline V gene, CDR1 is SGHRS and CDR2 is YFSETQ. Deletions cut 4 bases from V and 3 bases from J, with 8 bases between. There are 13 residues in the CDR3. The CDR3 sequence: CASSGGIYNEQFF. In nucleotides, the CDR3 is TGCGCCAGCAGCGGCGGGATCTACAATGAGCAGTTCTTC.

This clone was found many times. The chain recombines TRBV2 with TRBJ1-2, with TRBD1 identical over 9 bases. V lost 4 bases, J lost 8 bases, and 8 bases stayed unmatched. CDR1 is SNHLY, CDR2 FYNNEI, per germline. This CDR3 spans 14 amino acids. This chain's CDR3 is CASSAGQGNDGYTF. DNA of the CDR3: TGTGCCAGCAGTGCGGGACAGGGTAATGACGGCTACACCTTC.

The chain is built from TRBV29-1 and TRBJ1-1; D is unclear. CDR3 length: 14 residues. From germline, CDR1 is SQVTM and CDR2 ANQGSEA. V was shortened by 0 bases and J by 2 bases, with 10 bases between the two germline ends. The CDR3 spells CSVEEIGSNTEAFF. In DNA form, the CDR3 reads TGCAGCGTTGAAGAGATAGGCAGTAACACTGAAGCTTTCTTT.

The sample holds a few counts of this clone. This chain links TRBV5-1 with TRBJ2-7, with a tentative D call TRBD2 (5 bases). The CDR3 consists of 14 residues. The V gene's germline CDR1 is SGHRS and CDR2 YFSETQ. The germline V and J ends were trimmed by 0 bases and 6 bases, with 13 bases remaining between them. The DNA of the CDR3 is TGCGCCAGCAGCTTGGGTGAGGTTACTAGCGAGCAGTACTTC. It translates to CASSLGEVTSEQYF.

This chain uses TRBV6-1 with TRBJ1-1; no firm D call. The V gene lost 2 bases and the J gene lost 5 bases, with 12 bases spanning the gap. CDR3 length: 14 amino acids. CDR1 is MNHNS, CDR2 SASEGT, per germline. For the CDR3, the DNA is TGTGCCAGCAGTGAAATAAGAGGGTTAACTGAAGCTTTCTTT. This gives the protein CASSEIRGLTEAFF.

This sequence joins TRBV18 and TRBJ2-1; weak D call: TRBD1 (5 bases). V lost 2 bases and J 5 bases, leaving 13 bases between the germline ends. Germline V CDR1 and CDR2: KGHSH, LQKENI. The CDR3 loop spans 15 amino acids. CDR3 loop: CASSPSTVTNNEQFF. DNA for the CDR3: TGTGCCAGCTCACCATCGACAGTAACCAACAATGAGCAGTTCTTC.

The V call is TRBV6-4, the J call TRBJ2-3; unclear D gene. Trimming removed 5 bases at V and 5 bases at J, with 8 bases between. Germline V CDR1 and CDR2: MRHNA, SNTAGT. This CDR3 is 12 amino acids long. CDR3 in amino acids: CASSHHRDTQYF. CDR3 DNA: TGTGCCAGCAGTCACCACCGAGATACGCAGTATTTT.

The chain links TRBV2 to TRBJ2-5; D is ambiguous. With 11 bases removed from V and 4 bases from J, the gap between germline ends came to 11 bases. Per germline, CDR1 SNHLY and CDR2 FYNNEI. This CDR3 spans 11 amino acids. The CDR3 DNA is TGTGCCGGAAGTTTAGGAGAGACCCAGTACTTC. Translated: CAGSLGETQYF. Supplemented by reference TRBV2 and TRBJ2-5, the full variable domain reads EPEVTQTPSHQVTQMGQEVILRCVPISNHLYFYWYRQILGQKVEFLVSFYNNEISEKSEIFDDQFSVERPDGSNFTLKIRSTKLEDSAMYFCAGSLGETQYFGPGTRLLVL.

The chain links TRBV3-1 (or the pseudogene TRBV3-2) to TRBJ2-5, with a tentative D call TRBD2 (6 bases). Trimming stripped 1 base from V and 5 bases from J, with 8 bases between. Germline V CDR1 and CDR2: LGHDT, YNNKEL (reference sequence). The CDR3 loop spans 13 amino acids. DNA of the CDR3: TGTGCCAGCAGCCAAGTGGAGGGGGAGACCCAGTACTTC. It translates to CASSQVEGETQYF.

The chain is built from TRBV10-3 and TRBJ1-1; no definite D call. Trimming removed 4 bases at V and 1 base at J, with 4 bases between. The CDR3 has 12 amino acids. Germline CDR1 and CDR2: ENHRY and SYGVKD. In DNA form, the CDR3 reads TGTGCCATCAGTGTTGCGAACACTGAAGCTTTCTTT. It codes for CAISVANTEAFF.

The chain employs TRBV2 and TRBJ2-3, with D hard to call. CDR3 length: 16 residues. The V and J ends lost 7 bases and 1 base respectively, with 18 bases between them. In germline, CDR1 is SNHLY, CDR2 FYNNEI. CDR3 sequence (DNA): TGTGCCAGCACTCTGGACCCTTTCGGACGCACAGATACGCAGTATTTT. Its protein product is CASTLDPFGRTDTQYF.

The J gene is TRBJ1-2, the V gene TRBV10-3; D perhaps matches TRBD1 (6 bases). V was pared by 4 bases and J by 1 base, with 7 bases between. Germline values: CDR1 ENHRY, CDR2 SYGVKD. This CDR3 has 13 amino acids. The CDR3 region is CAISGGLNYGYTF. The CDR3 region has the DNA TGTGCCATCAGTGGGGGGCTTAACTATGGCTACACCTTC.

The chain links TRBV6-5 to TRBJ2-5; D perhaps matches TRBD2 (5 bases). Germline V CDR1 and CDR2: MNHEY, SVGAGI. V lost 5 bases and J lost 5, with 15 bases in between. The CDR3 has 14 amino acids. CDR3 region: CASSRLRAVETQYF. CDR3 bases: TGTGCCAGCAGTAGACTAAGGGCGGTCGAGACCCAGTACTTC.

This chain links TRBV6-5 with TRBJ1-2; 8 bases fit TRBD1. The V gene end was trimmed by 7 bases and the J gene end by 7 bases; junction bases not matched to a gene: 11. Per the germline V gene, CDR1 is MNHEY and CDR2 is SVGAGI. This CDR3 is built from 14 residues. The CDR3 DNA follows: TGTGCCAGCAACCTTTGGACAGGGCGAGGTGGCTACACCTTC. This translates into CASNLWTGRGGYTF.

The gene calls are TRBV6-5 and TRBJ2-2; 7 nucleotides line up with TRBD2. Germline CDR1 and CDR2: MNHEY and SVGAGI. CDR3 length: 15 amino acids. V shed 6 bases and J 8 bases; nucleotides not matched to a gene: 12. In nucleotides, the CDR3 is TGTGCCAGCAGGCCCCCCCTAGGCGGGAGAGGGGAGCTGTTTTTT. It encodes CASRPPLGGRGELFF.

This clone was seen once. This chain joins TRBV11-3 and TRBJ2-3, with 8 bases lining up with TRBD2. The CDR3 consists of 13 residues. Germline V gene lookup returns CDR1 SGHNT and CDR2 YENEEA. After removal of 5 bases from V and 6 bases from J, the junction contained 4 bases not matched to a gene. CDR3 nucleotides: TGTGCCAGCAGCCCGGGGGGGAAGGATACGCAGTATTTT. Translated, it gives CASSPGGKDTQYF.

The chain employs TRBV9 and TRBJ1-5; no reliable D call. The CDR3 spans 14 residues. V lost 4 bases and J lost 2, with 10 bases in between. Germline V lookup: CDR1 SGDLS, CDR2 YYNGEE. In DNA form, the CDR3 reads TGTGCCAGCAGCTTTTCGAGCGGCAATCAGCCCCAGCATTTT. Its translation: CASSFSSGNQPQHF.

J is TRBJ2-3 and V is TRBV15; unclear D gene. The V end lost 1 base, the J end lost 9 bases, and 11 bases lay between the germline ends. Per germline, CDR1 LNHNV and CDR2 YYDKDF (reference sequence). The CDR3 has 13 amino acids. The CDR3 here is CATSRVLPGTQYF. CDR3 sequence (DNA): TGTGCCACCAGCAGAGTGCTGCCAGGCACGCAGTATTTT.

The chain combines TRBV15 with TRBJ2-5; 8 bases are shared with TRBD1. This CDR3 region has 13 residues. The germline CDR1 and CDR2 sequences are LNHNV and YYDKDF (reference sequence). Germline trimming cut 5 bases from V and 2 bases from J; bases unmatched to any gene: 1. CDR3 sequence (DNA): TGTGCCACCAGCGGGACAGGTCAAGAGACCCAGTACTTC. Residues: CATSGTGQETQYF.

V is TRBV5-1 and J is TRBJ1-1, with D possibly being TRBD1 (6 bases). Germline V gene sequence: CDR1 SGHRS, CDR2 YFSETQ. V was clipped by 4 bases and J by 6 bases, with 19 bases between them. The CDR3 extends over 15 amino acids. The CDR3 reads CASSVDYPHRAEAFF. CDR3 coding DNA: TGCGCCAGCAGCGTGGATTATCCACACAGGGCTGAAGCTTTCTTT.

V usage is TRBV6-5 and J usage is TRBJ2-7; no clear D. This CDR3 region has 11 residues. V lost 7 bases, J lost 7 bases, and 11 bases lay in between. Germline V lookup: CDR1 MNHEY, CDR2 SVGAGI. CDR3 sequence (DNA): TGTGCCAGCACCCTGGGATGGGAGCAGTACTTC. Translating it yields CASTLGWEQYF.

This chain uses TRBV7-9 with TRBJ1-5; D gene unclear. V lost 5 bases and J 0 bases, leaving 11 bases between the germline ends. The CDR3 loop spans 15 amino acids. Germline CDR1 and CDR2: SEHNR and FQNEAQ (reference sequence). CDR3 DNA: TGTGCCAGCAGCCAGGTGGCTGGTAGCAATCAGCCCCAGCATTTT. Translation: CASSQVAGSNQPQHF.